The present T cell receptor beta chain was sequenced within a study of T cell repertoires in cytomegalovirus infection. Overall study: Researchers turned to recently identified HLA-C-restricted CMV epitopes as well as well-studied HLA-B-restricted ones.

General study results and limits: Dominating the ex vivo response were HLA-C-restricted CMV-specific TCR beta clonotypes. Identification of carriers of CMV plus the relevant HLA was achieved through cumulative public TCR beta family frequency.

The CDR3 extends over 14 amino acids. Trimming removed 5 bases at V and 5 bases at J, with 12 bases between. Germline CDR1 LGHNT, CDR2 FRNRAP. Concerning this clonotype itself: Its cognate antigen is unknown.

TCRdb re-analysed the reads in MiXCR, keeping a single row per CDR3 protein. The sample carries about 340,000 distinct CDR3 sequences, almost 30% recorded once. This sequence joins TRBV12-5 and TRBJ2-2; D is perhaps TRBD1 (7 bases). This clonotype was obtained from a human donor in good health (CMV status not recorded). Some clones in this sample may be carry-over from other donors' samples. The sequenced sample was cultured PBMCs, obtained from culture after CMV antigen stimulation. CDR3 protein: CASGPQGGTGELFF. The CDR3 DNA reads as TGTGCTAGTGGTCCCCAGGGGGGAACCGGGGAGCTGTTTTTT.